The 8 T cell receptor beta chains below were found in one sample sequenced in a study of shared clonotypes between healthy human individuals (dated by TCRdb to 2018 to 2020). Library creation used the immunoSEQ multiplex PCR assay. TCRdb took over this immuneACCESS table, retaining in-frame rearrangements with V and J assigned. Such tables are incomplete; in checked studies, under half of the missing clones stem from an unresolved V gene, and the remainder is unexplained. This sample gives about 2.1 million clones in total; roughly 93% of them show up just once. Around 1.8% of the sample rests with the top ten. CD8 naive samples were CD45RO-negative cells positively selected for CCR7, giving a CD45RA+CCR7+ population that excluded TemRA cells. Sequencing input: naive CD8+ T cells from PBMCs. In the paper's terms, the cell subset or site label means: CD45RA+CCR7+. The receptors stem from a man younger than 35 in good health. Some clones in this sample may be carry-over from other donors' samples.

The chain combines TRBV7-3 with TRBJ2-1; D not certain. There are 14 residues in the CDR3. With 1 base removed from V and 6 bases from J, the gap between germline ends came to 10 bases. Germline CDR1 and CDR2: SGHTA and FQGTGA. For the CDR3, the DNA is TGTGCCAGCAGCTTAAGTTCCAGGCCCAATGAGCAGTTCTTC. Encoded protein: CASSLSSRPNEQFF.

The genes are TRBV27 and TRBJ2-3; maybe TRBD2 (6 bases). V lost 6 bases to trimming and J lost 1 base, with 23 bases between them. CDR3 size: 18 residues. Germline V gene data show CDR1 as MNHEY and CDR2 as SMNVEV (reference sequence). CDR3 amino acids: CASRALGFGWGGTDTQYF. In DNA, the CDR3 is TGTGCCAGCAGAGCACTGGGTTTTGGGTGGGGGGGCACAGATACGCAGTATTTT.

This clone was recorded a few times. Distinct nucleotide sequences in the sample also encode this CDR3. The V gene is TRBV28, the J gene TRBJ1-5; a possible D gene is TRBD1 (5 bases). V lost 6 bases and J 3 bases, leaving 12 bases between the germline ends. The length of the CDR3 is 14 residues. CDR1 and CDR2 (germline): MDHEN, SYDVKM. In nucleotides, the CDR3 is TGTGCCAGCAGCCTCGGGGGAGACAATCAGCCCCAGCATTTT. Amino acids: CASSLGGDNQPQHF.

The rearrangement joins TRBV7-2 to TRBJ2-7; D perhaps matches TRBD2 (6 bases). Germline assignment: CDR1 SGHTA and CDR2 FQGNSA. CDR3 length equals 14 residues. V lost 8 bases, J lost 3 bases, and 17 bases lay in between. CDR3 bases: TGTGCCAGCCGATTCAGCGGGCAGGGCTACGAGCAGTACTTC. It specifies CASRFSGQGYEQYF.

The V and J genes are TRBV19 and TRBJ2-1; 15 nucleotides align to TRBD2. After removal of 6 bases from V and 8 bases from J, the junction contained 11 bases not matched to a gene. This CDR3 has 17 amino acids. Per the germline V gene, CDR1 is LNHDA and CDR2 is SQIVND (reference sequence). CDR3 nucleotides: TGTGCCAGTAGCTTGGGACTAGCGGGAGGAGTGGTATATGAGCAGTTCTTC. Translating gives CASSLGLAGGVVYEQFF.

This clone was counted once. The chain has TRBV5-8 and TRBJ1-5; D gene unclear. CDR3 size: 13 residues. The germline V gene encodes CDR1 SGHTS and CDR2 YDEGEE. The V and J ends lost 3 bases and 9 bases respectively, with 13 bases between them. DNA of the CDR3: TGTGCCAGCAGCTCCGAGGATACCTCGCCCCAGCATTTT. It specifies CASSSEDTSPQHF.

V is TRBV27 and J is TRBJ2-1, with 10 bases identical to TRBD2. The V gene end was trimmed by 5 bases and the J gene end by 8 bases; junction bases not matched to a gene: 12. The germline V gene encodes CDR1 MNHEY and CDR2 SMNVEV (reference sequence). The CDR3 spans 16 residues. The CDR3 loop reads CASSLGLAGVPHEQFF. In DNA form, the CDR3 reads TGTGCCAGCAGTCTTGGCCTAGCGGGAGTTCCCCATGAGCAGTTCTTC.

The chain links TRBV5-4 to TRBJ1-2; 7 nucleotides align to TRBD1. With 4 bases clipped from V and 0 bases from J, the junction kept 3 bases outside the gene matches. Germline V CDR1 and CDR2: SGHNT, YYREEE (reference sequence). CDR3 length equals 14 residues. The CDR3: CASSIDRANYGYTF. The CDR3 DNA is TGTGCCAGCAGCATCGACAGGGCTAACTATGGCTACACCTTC.